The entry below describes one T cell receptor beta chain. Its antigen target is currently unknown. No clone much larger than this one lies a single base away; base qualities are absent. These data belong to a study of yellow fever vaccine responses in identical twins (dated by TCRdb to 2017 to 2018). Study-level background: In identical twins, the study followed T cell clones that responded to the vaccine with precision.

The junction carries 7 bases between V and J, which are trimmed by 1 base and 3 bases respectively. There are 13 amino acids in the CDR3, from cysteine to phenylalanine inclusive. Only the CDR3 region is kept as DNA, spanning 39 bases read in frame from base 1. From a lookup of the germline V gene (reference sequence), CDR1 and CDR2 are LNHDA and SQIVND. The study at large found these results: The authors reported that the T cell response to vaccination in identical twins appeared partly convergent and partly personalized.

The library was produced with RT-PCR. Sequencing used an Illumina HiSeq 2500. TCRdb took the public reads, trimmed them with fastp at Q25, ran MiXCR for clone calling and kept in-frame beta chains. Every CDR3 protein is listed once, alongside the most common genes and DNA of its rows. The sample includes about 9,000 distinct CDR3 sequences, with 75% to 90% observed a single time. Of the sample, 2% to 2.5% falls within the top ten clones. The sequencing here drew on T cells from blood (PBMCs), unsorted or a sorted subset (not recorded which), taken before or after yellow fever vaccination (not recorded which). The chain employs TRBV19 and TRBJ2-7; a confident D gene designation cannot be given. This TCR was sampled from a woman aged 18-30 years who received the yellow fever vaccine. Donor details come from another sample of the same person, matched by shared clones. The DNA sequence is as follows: TGTGCCAGTAGTATAGGGATGATCTACGAGCAGTACTTC. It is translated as CASSIGMIYEQYF.